The 12 T cell receptor beta chains in this list originate from one sample, sequenced in a study of cytomegalovirus exposure and HLA in healthy donors. Both 60 Vbeta primers and 13 Jbeta primers went into the PCR. Profiled with immunoSEQ multiplex PCR; TCRdb holds only in-frame clones, not every one. The table records around 130,000 clones, roughly four fifths of them present only once. The sample was PBMCs. The receptor source for this set is a male donor in good health and CMV-seropositive.

The rearrangement joins TRBV4-3 to TRBJ2-2; TRBD1 matches at 10 bases. V dropped 1 base and J dropped 8; count of bases not matched to a gene: 7. The CDR3 is 16 residues long. In germline, CDR1 is LGHNA, CDR2 YSLEER. The CDR3 sequence is CASSQVRDRGRGELFF. In DNA form, the CDR3 reads TGCGCCAGCAGCCAAGTCCGGGACAGGGGAAGAGGGGAGCTGTTTTTT.

The gene calls are TRBV5-1 and TRBJ2-3; the D gene is possibly TRBD2 (5 bases). Trimming removed 0 bases at V and 2 bases at J, with 13 bases between. Per the germline V gene, CDR1 is SGHRS and CDR2 is YFSETQ. This CDR3 comprises 16 residues. The CDR3 sequence: CASSLDGSAITDTQYF. The CDR3 DNA reads as TGCGCCAGCAGCTTGGATGGGAGCGCAATCACAGATACGCAGTATTTT.

The rearrangement uses TRBV11-2 and TRBJ2-7, with D perhaps TRBD1 (7 bases). This CDR3 is 14 amino acids long. Trimming left V 7 bases short and J 6 bases short, with 19 bases between. Germline values: CDR1 SGHAT, CDR2 FQNNGV. Here the CDR3 reads CASTPGGLVGEQYF. Written as DNA, the CDR3 is TGTGCCAGCACCCCAGGGGGACTGGTAGGCGAGCAGTACTTC.

The gene calls are TRBV30 and TRBJ2-3; tentative D call: TRBD2 (5 bases). This CDR3 is built from 17 residues. The V gene lost 4 bases and the J gene lost 3 bases, with 23 bases spanning the gap. Germline CDR1 and CDR2: GTSNPN and SVGIG (reference sequence). The CDR3 region has the DNA TGTGCCTGGAATGCCGCTCAAGCAGGAGGCTCAACAGATACGCAGTATTTT. It is translated as CAWNAAQAGGSTDTQYF.

This sequence joins TRBV9 and TRBJ2-2; D is unresolved. This CDR3 region has 13 residues. With 0 bases removed from V and 7 bases from J, the gap between germline ends came to 7 bases. CDR1 is SGDLS and CDR2 is YYNGEE in the germline V gene. For the CDR3, the DNA is TGTGCCAGCAGCGTAGCCACTATCGGGGAGCTGTTTTTT. The encoded protein is CASSVATIGELFF.

The rearrangement links TRBV6-5 to TRBJ1-1; no firm D call. Germline V lookup: CDR1 MNHEY, CDR2 SVGAGI. Trimming pared 7 bases from V and 4 bases from J, leaving 13 bases between. This CDR3 comprises 13 residues. CDR3 DNA sequence: TGTGCCAGCACTCAGACTTACGGCACTGAAGCTTTCTTT. It yields the protein CASTQTYGTEAFF.

This clone was detected once. The V and J genes are TRBV28 and TRBJ2-5, with 7 bases identical to TRBD2. The last part of the DNA fits TRBJ2-7 better; the J call may be wrong. The CDR3 consists of 16 residues. Germline V gene lookup returns CDR1 MDHEN and CDR2 SYDVKM. The CDR3 bases are TGTGCCAGCAGTCCCCCCCCCGGGACTATGACCTACGAGCAGTACTTC. It specifies CASSPPPGTMTYEQYF.

This chain joins TRBV6-6 and TRBJ2-7; possibly TRBD2 for D (9 bases). Between the trimmed V and J ends, which lost 6 bases and 6 bases, there was a span of 24 bases. The CDR3 sequence is 16 residues long. Germline loops: CDR1 MNHNY, CDR2 SVGAGI (reference sequence). DNA for the CDR3: TGTGCCAGCAGACAGGGGGGTAGCGGGAGCGGGGTCGAGCAGTACTTC. This encodes CASRQGGSGSGVEQYF.

The V call is TRBV28, the J call TRBJ1-2, with D possibly matching TRBD1 (5 bases). Trimming left V 7 bases short and J 2 bases short, with 20 bases between. Germline CDR1 MDHEN, CDR2 SYDVKM. The CDR3 covers 16 residues. CDR3: CASMMRGGRLNYGYTF. DNA for the CDR3: TGTGCCAGCATGATGCGGGGCGGACGGTTAAACTATGGCTACACCTTC.

The chain links TRBV19 to TRBJ2-1, with TRBD2 identical over 12 bases. Unmatched junction bases numbered 2, after V lost 4 bases and J lost 4 bases. Germline assignment: CDR1 LNHDA and CDR2 SQIVND (reference sequence). The CDR3 runs to 15 residues. This CDR3 is CASSTTSGRYNEQFF. The CDR3, as DNA: TGTGCCAGTAGTACTACTAGCGGGAGGTACAATGAGCAGTTCTTC. The full variable domain, in which reference TRBV19 and TRBJ2-1 provide the parts outside the CDR3, is DGGITQSPKYLFRKEGQNVTLSCEQNLNHDAMYWYRQDPGQGLRLIYYSQIVNDFQKGDIAEGYSVSREKKESFPLTVTSAQKNPTAFYLCASSTTSGRYNEQFFGPGTRLTVL.

V usage is TRBV5-1 and J usage is TRBJ2-3; TRBD1 aligns across 8 bases. The junction had 18 bases not matched to a gene; V was cut back by 5 bases and J by 4 bases. This CDR3 is 18 amino acids long. CDR1 is SGHRS, CDR2 YFSETQ, per germline. The CDR3 DNA reads TGCGCCAGCAGTTCGGCGGCAGGGGGCCTTGGTTTGGCAGATACGCAGTATTTT. The encoded protein is CASSSAAGGLGLADTQYF.

The rearrangement joins TRBV7-2 to TRBJ2-7; 16 bases line up with TRBD2. The V and J ends lost 0 bases and 4 bases, in that order; junction bases with no gene match: 12. Per germline, CDR1 SGHTA and CDR2 FQGNSA. The CDR3 covers 20 residues. The CDR3 loop is CASSLAMRGLAGGEGYEQYF. DNA of the CDR3: TGTGCCAGCAGCTTAGCGATGCGGGGACTAGCGGGAGGGGAAGGGTACGAGCAGTACTTC.